One and the same sample provided the 21 T cell receptor beta chains below, sequenced in a study of blood T cell repertoires in COVID-19. Profiling relied on immunoSEQ multiplex PCR, and the TCRdb table lists in-frame clones only, not all of them. The sample has over 200,000 clones, about nine tenths seen once. Sequenced material: peripheral blood. These receptors came from a man aged 50 or older with COVID-19, enrolled during active disease.

The rearrangement links TRBV7-9 to TRBJ1-1; D call uncertain. Trimming took off 3 bases at V and 8 bases at J, with 7 bases between the two ends. Germline loops: CDR1 SEHNR, CDR2 FQNEAQ (reference sequence). This CDR3 is built from 11 residues. This CDR3 reads CASSLAREAFF. The DNA of the CDR3 is TGTGCCAGCAGCTTGGCCAGGGAAGCTTTCTTT.

This chain links TRBV7-2 with TRBJ2-7, with D unclear. Germline loops: CDR1 SGHTA, CDR2 FQGNSA. The V and J ends lost 5 bases and 3 bases respectively, with 14 bases between them. The CDR3 is made up of 14 amino acids. The CDR3 DNA sequence: TGTGCCAGCAGCCGCCTGGGCAGGAACTACGAGCAGTACTTC. It codes for CASSRLGRNYEQYF. The full variable domain, completed using reference TRBV7-2 and TRBJ2-7, is GAGVSQSPSNKVTEKGKDVELRCDPISGHTALYWYRQSLGQGLEFLIYFQGNSAPDKSGLPSDRFSAERTGGSVSTLTIQRTQQEDSAVYLCASSRLGRNYEQYFGPGTRLTVT.

The J gene is TRBJ2-5, the V gene TRBV28, with D possibly being TRBD2 (5 bases). This CDR3 has 16 amino acids. Trimming removed 3 bases at V and 5 bases at J, with 19 bases between. The V gene's germline CDR1 is MDHEN and CDR2 SYDVKM. CDR3 in amino acids: CASSLGGRGMGETQYF. DNA of the CDR3: TGTGCCAGCAGTTTGGGTGGCAGAGGGATGGGTGAGACCCAGTACTTC.

This chain links TRBV6-5 with TRBJ1-6; D unclear. The CDR3 length is 16 residues. Germline V gene data show CDR1 as MNHEY and CDR2 as SVGAGI. Trimming removed 3 bases at V and 0 bases at J, with 9 bases between. The CDR3 here is CASSYQPSSYNSPLHF. In DNA, the CDR3 is TGTGCCAGCAGTTATCAACCGAGCTCCTATAATTCACCCCTCCACTTT.

J is TRBJ1-5 and V is TRBV5-1, with D possibly being TRBD1 (5 bases). From germline, CDR1 is SGHRS and CDR2 YFSETQ. The CDR3 loop spans 18 amino acids. Deletions cut 6 bases from V and 0 bases from J, with 22 bases between. CDR3 residues: CASIPRGVGQISNQPQHF. The CDR3 DNA sequence: TGCGCCAGCATTCCCCGGGGGGTAGGCCAGATTAGCAATCAGCCCCAGCATTTT.

The chain couples TRBV6-5 to TRBJ1-2, with a possible D match to TRBD1 (6 bases). The V end lost 0 bases, the J end lost 6 bases, and 11 bases lay between the germline ends. This CDR3 region has 14 residues. Germline V lookup: CDR1 MNHEY, CDR2 SVGAGI. CDR3 sequence: CASSYSRGQDGYTF. In nucleotides, the CDR3 is TGTGCCAGCAGTTACTCGCGGGGGCAAGATGGCTACACCTTC.

The CDR3 DNA is TGTGCCACCAGTGACCGCTTGGGCAGGGAGCAGTTCTTC. It yields the protein CATSDRLGREQFF. V is TRBV24-1 and J is TRBJ2-1, with D uncertain. The germline gives CDR1 KGHDR, CDR2 SFDVKD. The CDR3 has 13 residues. The V end was cut by 4 bases, the J end by 10 bases, with 13 bases between.

The chain carries TRBV7-9 and TRBJ1-5, with 7 bases that match TRBD1. The germline V gene encodes CDR1 SEHNR and CDR2 FQNEAQ (reference sequence). V gave up 6 bases and J gave up 7 bases; unmatched junction bases: 9. The CDR3 length is 14 residues. The DNA for the CDR3 is TGTGCCAGCAGTAACGGACAGGAGCTCCAGCCCCAGCATTTT. Its translation: CASSNGQELQPQHF.

The V gene is TRBV2, the J gene TRBJ2-6, with 7 nucleotides matching TRBD1. J was trimmed by 0 bases and V by 6 bases; bases with no gene match: 5. Germline V gene lookup returns CDR1 SNHLY and CDR2 FYNNEI. CDR3 length equals 16 residues. The chain's CDR3 is CASREGQFSGANVLTF. The DNA for the CDR3 is TGTGCCAGCAGAGAGGGACAGTTCTCTGGGGCCAACGTCCTGACTTTC. The entire variable domain, with the rest obtained from reference TRBV2 and TRBJ2-6, is as follows: EPEVTQTPSHQVTQMGQEVILRCVPISNHLYFYWYRQILGQKVEFLVSFYNNEISEKSEIFDDQFSVERPDGSNFTLKIRSTKLEDSAMYFCASREGQFSGANVLTFGAGSRLTVL.

CDR3: CASSISMLAEYNEQFF. CDR3 nucleotides: TGTGCCAGTAGTATAAGTATGCTAGCGGAATACAATGAGCAGTTCTTC. The rearrangement links TRBV19 to TRBJ2-1, with 7 bases matching TRBD2. CDR1 is LNHDA and CDR2 is SQIVND in the germline V gene (reference sequence). The V segment lost 2 bases and the J segment 4 bases; nucleotides outside the gene matches: 8. The CDR3 totals 16 residues.

V and J are TRBV7-9 and TRBJ1-1; no reliable D call. Trimming took off 6 bases at V and 3 bases at J, with 5 bases between the two ends. The CDR3 consists of 11 residues. Germline assignment: CDR1 SEHNR and CDR2 FQNEAQ (reference sequence). CDR3 nucleotides: TGTGCCAGCAGACCGGACACTGAAGCTTTCTTT. The encoded protein is CASRPDTEAFF. Full variable domain (rest looked up from reference TRBV7-9 and TRBJ1-1): DTGVSQNPRHKITKRGQNVTFRCDPISEHNRLYWYRQTLGQGPEFLTYFQNEAQLEKSRLLSDRFSAERPKGSFSTLEIQRTEQGDSAMYLCASRPDTEAFFGQGTRLTVV.

This rearrangement joins TRBV4-1 to TRBJ1-4; D is uncertain. Germline V gene sequence: CDR1 MGHRA, CDR2 YSYEKL. This CDR3 is 14 amino acids long. Trimming shortened V by 0 bases and J by 8 bases, and 10 bases separated the two germline ends. CDR3 sequence (DNA): TGCGCCAGCAGCCAAGAGGCGGCAGACGAAAAACTGTTTTTT. This sequence encodes CASSQEAADEKLFF.

The J gene is TRBJ1-5, the V gene TRBV7-8; maybe TRBD1 (6 bases). Germline V lookup: CDR1 SGHVS, CDR2 FQNEAQ. The CDR3 spans 15 residues. Trimming pared 2 bases from V and 0 bases from J, leaving 8 bases between. CDR3 region: CASSLNRVSNQPQHF. The CDR3 bases are TGTGCCAGCAGCTTAAACAGGGTTAGCAATCAGCCCCAGCATTTT. Using reference TRBV7-8 and TRBJ1-5 for the parts outside the CDR3, the full variable domain is GAGVSQSPRYKVAKRGQDVALRCDPISGHVSLFWYQQALGQGPEFLTYFQNEAQLDKSGLPSDRFFAERPEGSVSTLKIQRTQQEDSAVYLCASSLNRVSNQPQHFGDGTRLSIL.

The chain recombines TRBV30 with TRBJ2-7, with a tentative D call TRBD1 (6 bases). CDR1 is GTSNPN, CDR2 SVGIG, per germline (reference sequence). V lost 5 bases, J lost 2 bases, and 16 bases lay in between. The CDR3 loop spans 14 amino acids. This CDR3 is CAWAFGGYAYEQYF. Here the CDR3 DNA reads TGTGCCTGGGCGTTTGGGGGCTACGCCTACGAGCAGTACTTC. Using reference TRBV30 and TRBJ2-7 for the parts outside the CDR3, the full variable domain is SQTIHQWPATLVQPVGSPLSLECTVEGTSNPNLYWYRQAAGRGLQLLFYSVGIGQISSEVPQNLSASRPQDRQFILSSKKLLLSDSGFYLCAWAFGGYAYEQYFGPGTRLTVT.

The chain joins TRBV25-1 to TRBJ1-5; weak D call: TRBD1 (6 bases). This CDR3 is built from 15 residues. Germline V gene data show CDR1 as MGHDK and CDR2 as SYGVNS. Trimming stripped 5 bases from V and 3 bases from J, with 14 bases between. The CDR3 coding sequence is TGTGCCAGCAGTAGCAGGGGCGCCCCCAATCAGCCCCAGCATTTT. Translated: CASSSRGAPNQPQHF.

This chain links TRBV3-1 (or the pseudogene TRBV3-2) with TRBJ2-5; 11 nucleotides agree with TRBD2. The CDR3 has 15 amino acids. V lost 1 base to trimming and J lost 5 bases; unmatched junction nucleotides: 3. The V gene's germline CDR1 is LGHDT and CDR2 YNNKEL (reference sequence). The CDR3 reads CASSQGLAGWETQYF. The CDR3 bases are TGTGCCAGCAGCCAAGGACTAGCGGGATGGGAGACCCAGTACTTC.

The gene calls are TRBV6-5 and TRBJ1-1, with 9 nucleotides matching TRBD1. Germline CDR1 is MNHEY and CDR2 is SVGAGI. The CDR3 sequence is 14 residues long. Unmatched junction bases numbered 12, after V lost 8 bases and J lost 8 bases. The CDR3 region is CASRWVTGGLEAFF. CDR3 nucleotide sequence: TGTGCCAGCCGCTGGGTAACAGGGGGCCTAGAAGCTTTCTTT.

This clone appeared once. CDR3 sequence reads: CAWSVQGSGYEQYF. CDR3 bases: TGTGCCTGGAGTGTACAGGGGAGCGGCTACGAGCAGTACTTC. The chain joins TRBV30 to TRBJ2-7, with 7 bases fitting TRBD1. The ends lost 0 bases at V and 3 bases at J; junction bases unmatched: 5. The CDR3 is 14 residues long. Germline V CDR1 and CDR2: GTSNPN, SVGIG (reference sequence).

The J gene is TRBJ1-1, the V gene TRBV18; maybe TRBD1 (6 bases). Germline assignment: CDR1 KGHSH and CDR2 LQKENI. This CDR3 is built from 15 residues. The V end lost 6 bases, the J end lost 0 bases, and 14 bases lay between the germline ends. CDR3 DNA sequence: TGTGCCAGCTCGGGGGGGGCATTTTTGAACACTGAAGCTTTCTTT. Protein sequence: CASSGGAFLNTEAFF.

This clone was detected once. This chain connects TRBV2 to TRBJ2-7, with D maybe TRBD2 (5 bases). CDR1 and CDR2 from the germline V gene are SNHLY and FYNNEI. The CDR3 runs 12 residues. V was trimmed by 2 bases and J by 4 bases, leaving 6 bases between them. CDR3 bases: TGTGCCAGCAGTGAATCGGGGTACGAGCAGTACTTC. Residues: CASSESGYEQYF.

The rearrangement joins TRBV10-3 to TRBJ2-3, with 8 bases aligning to TRBD2. The CDR3 contains 15 residues. Germline loops: CDR1 ENHRY, CDR2 SYGVKD. V gave up 8 bases and J gave up 6 bases; unmatched junction bases: 13. The DNA of the CDR3 is TGTGCCATCGGGGGTCTAGCGGGCCCTTTGGATACGCAGTATTTT. Protein: CAIGGLAGPLDTQYF.